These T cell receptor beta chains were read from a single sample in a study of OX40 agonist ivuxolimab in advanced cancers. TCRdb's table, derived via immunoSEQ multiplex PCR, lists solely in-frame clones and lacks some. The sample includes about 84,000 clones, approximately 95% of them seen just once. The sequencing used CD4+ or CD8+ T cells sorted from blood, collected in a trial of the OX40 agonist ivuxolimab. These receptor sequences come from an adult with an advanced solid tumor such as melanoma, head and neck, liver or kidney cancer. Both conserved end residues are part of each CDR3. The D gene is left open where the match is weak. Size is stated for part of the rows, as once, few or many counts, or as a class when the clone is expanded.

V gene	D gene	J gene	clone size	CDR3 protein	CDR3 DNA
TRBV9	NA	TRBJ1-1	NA	CASSADRNTEAFF	TGTGCCAGCAGCGCGGACAGGAACACTGAAGCTTTCTTT
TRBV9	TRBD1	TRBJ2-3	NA	CASSVPSGQPNTDTQYF	TGTGCCAGCAGCGTACCTTCGGGACAGCCGAACACAGATACGCAGTATTTT
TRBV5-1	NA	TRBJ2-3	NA	CASSTGTDTQYF	TGCGCCAGCAGCACCGGCACAGATACGCAGTATTTT
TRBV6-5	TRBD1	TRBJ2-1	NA	CASSYSRDRWQFF	TGTGCCAGCAGTTACTCGAGGGACAGGTGGCAGTTCTTC
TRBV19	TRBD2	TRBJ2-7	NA	CASSIDRNSGNEQYF	TGTGCCAGTAGTATAGATCGGAATAGCGGGAACGAGCAGTACTTC
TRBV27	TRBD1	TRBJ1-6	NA	CASSFGQGTSPLHF	TGTGCCAGCAGTTTCGGACAGGGAACTTCACCCCTCCACTTT
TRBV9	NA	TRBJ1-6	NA	CASSVGGRANSPLHF	TGTGCCAGCAGCGTAGGCGGCAGGGCTAATTCACCCCTCCACTTT
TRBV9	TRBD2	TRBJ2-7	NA	CASSLTSGGRGEQYF	TGTGCCAGCAGCCTGACTAGCGGGGGGCGTGGCGAGCAGTACTTC
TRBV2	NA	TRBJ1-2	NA	CASSESSEQGLVYGYTF	TGTGCCAGCAGTGAATCGTCGGAACAGGGTCTCGTCTATGGCTACACCTTC
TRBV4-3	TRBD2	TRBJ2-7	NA	CASSQTTSLSYEQYF	TGCGCCAGCAGCCAAACGACTAGCCTGTCCTACGAGCAGTACTTC
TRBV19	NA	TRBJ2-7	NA	CACRDNASALYEQYF	TGTGCCTGCAGGGACAACGCATCCGCCCTCTACGAGCAGTACTTC
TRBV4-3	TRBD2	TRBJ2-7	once	CASSQEVIGTSVLEQYF	TGCGCCAGCAGCCAAGAGGTTATCGGGACTAGCGTGCTCGAGCAGTACTTC
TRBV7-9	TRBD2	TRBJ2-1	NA	CASSLTSGFYNEQFF	TGTGCCAGCAGCTTAACTAGCGGATTCTACAATGAGCAGTTCTTC
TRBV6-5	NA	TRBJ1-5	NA	CASSYGGGQPQHF	TGTGCCAGCAGTTATGGGGGAGGGCAGCCCCAGCATTTT
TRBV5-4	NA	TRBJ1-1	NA	CASRKQGLDTEAFF	TGTGCCAGCAGGAAACAGGGTTTAGACACTGAAGCTTTCTTT
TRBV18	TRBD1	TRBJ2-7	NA	CASSPSSGTGVLSRFYEQYF	TGTGCCAGCTCCCCCTCCTCGGGGACAGGGGTCCTAAGTCGGTTCTACGAGCAGTACTTC
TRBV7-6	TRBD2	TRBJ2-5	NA	CASSLVTRGGETQYF	TGTGCCAGCAGCTTAGTTACGCGCGGGGGGGAGACCCAGTACTTC
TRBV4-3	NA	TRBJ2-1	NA	CASSQGLPAESYNEQFF	TGCGCCAGCAGCCAAGGTCTCCCAGCGGAGTCCTACAATGAGCAGTTCTTC
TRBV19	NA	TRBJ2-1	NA	CASSIFISYNEQFF	TGTGCCAGTAGTATCTTCATCTCCTACAATGAGCAGTTCTTC
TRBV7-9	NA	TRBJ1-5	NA	CASSLGTGNQPQHF	TGTGCCAGCAGCTTAGGAACAGGCAATCAGCCCCAGCATTTT
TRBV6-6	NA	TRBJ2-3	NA	CASSHILGTYPDTQYF	TGTGCCAGCAGCCACATACTAGGGACTTACCCAGATACGCAGTATTTT
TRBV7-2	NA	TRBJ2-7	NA	CASSLFGGPPYEQYF	TGTGCCAGCAGCTTATTTGGGGGGCCCCCTTACGAGCAGTACTTC